These 27 T cell receptor beta chains were all obtained from the same sample, sequenced in a study of CD4+ T cells in melanoma. Clones were sequenced by immunoSEQ multiplex PCR, and TCRdb holds only the in-frame ones, with some missing. Of 90,000 to 130,000 clones in the sample, around 92% were seen once. The sequencing sample was made of peripheral blood. The receptor source for this set is a human donor with melanoma.

The chain is built from TRBV19 and TRBJ2-1; 11 bases agree with TRBD2. The CDR3 totals 18 residues. Per the germline V gene, CDR1 is LNHDA and CDR2 is SQIVND (reference sequence). With 1 base clipped from V and 8 bases from J, the junction kept 13 bases outside the gene matches. The CDR3 coding sequence is TGTGCCAGTAGTATAGCCTTTAGCGGGAGGGGAGGTCAGGATGAGCAGTTCTTC. Residues: CASSIAFSGRGGQDEQFF.

The chain couples TRBV4-1 to TRBJ1-6; possible D gene TRBD1, 5 bases. The CDR3 is 15 amino acids. Germline V CDR1 and CDR2: MGHRA, YSYEKL. Trimming removed 0 bases from V and 10 bases from J, with 13 bases in between. The CDR3 is CASSQEPRGKSPLHF. The CDR3 region has the DNA TGCGCCAGCAGCCAAGAACCCCGGGGCAAGTCACCCCTCCACTTT.

J is TRBJ2-7 and V is TRBV7-6; 8 nucleotides align to TRBD1. Germline lookup yields CDR1 SGHVS and CDR2 FNYEAQ. Trimming cost V 6 bases and J 7 bases; bases outside gene matches: 14. This CDR3 comprises 15 residues. The CDR3 sequence: CASRYLTGDPREQYF. CDR3 DNA sequence: TGTGCCAGCAGATACTTGACAGGGGACCCTAGGGAGCAGTACTTC. Variable domain in full (rest from reference TRBV7-6 and TRBJ2-7): GAGVSQSPRYKVTKRGQDVALRCDPISGHVSLYWYRQALGQGPEFLTYFNYEAQQDKSGLPNDRFSAERPEGSISTLTIQRTEQRDSAMYRCASRYLTGDPREQYFGPGTRLTVT.

This chain connects TRBV5-6 to TRBJ2-5; D is undetermined. CDR3 length: 13 residues. V lost 0 bases to trimming and J lost 1 base, with 4 bases between them. CDR1 and CDR2 (germline): SGHDT, YYEEEE. As DNA, the CDR3 is TGTGCCAGCAGCTTGGAGTTCCAAGAGACCCAGTACTTC. This translates into CASSLEFQETQYF.

This chain connects TRBV29-1 to TRBJ2-2; 7 bases align to TRBD1. Germline V gene lookup returns CDR1 SQVTM and CDR2 ANQGSEA. J lost 6 bases, V lost 4 bases, and 11 bases had no gene match. The CDR3 contains 15 residues. Here the CDR3 DNA reads TGCAGCGTTGTAGAGGGGGCAGGGCTGGCCGGGGAGCTGTTTTTT. Translation gives CSVVEGAGLAGELFF.

The V and J genes are TRBV14 and TRBJ2-1; weak D call: TRBD2 (6 bases). Germline CDR1 reads SGHDN; CDR2 reads FVKESK. The CDR3 sequence is 14 residues long. The germline V and J ends were trimmed by 4 bases and 6 bases, with 13 bases remaining between them. CDR3 DNA sequence: TGTGCCAGCAGCCGCTCTTTGGAGGGCAATGAGCAGTTCTTC. It codes for CASSRSLEGNEQFF.

The CDR3 reads CASSHNTGEIEQFF. CDR3 sequence (DNA): TGTGCCAGCTCACACAACACAGGGGAAATAGAGCAGTTCTTC. The chain links TRBV18 to TRBJ2-1; 7 bases line up with TRBD1. The ends lost 4 bases at V and 10 bases at J; junction bases unmatched: 10. Per the germline V gene, CDR1 is KGHSH and CDR2 is LQKENI. The CDR3 runs to 14 residues.

This sequence joins TRBV2 and TRBJ1-2, with 8 bases fitting TRBD1. J gave up 7 bases and V 7 bases, and 11 bases lay outside the gene matches. There are 14 residues in the CDR3. Per germline, CDR1 SNHLY and CDR2 FYNNEI. For the CDR3, the DNA is TGTGCCAGCACCCAGGGACAGGCTCGGGGTGGCTACACCTTC. It specifies CASTQGQARGGYTF.

The chain uses TRBV9 and TRBJ2-1; 13 bases line up with TRBD2. Per the germline V gene, CDR1 is SGDLS and CDR2 is YYNGEE. The CDR3 is made up of 16 amino acids. The V segment lost 4 bases and the J segment 5 bases; nucleotides outside the gene matches: 6. CDR3 residues: CASSSRTSGSNNEQFF. The CDR3 DNA follows: TGTGCCAGCAGCTCGCGGACTAGCGGGAGCAACAATGAGCAGTTCTTC.

This chain connects TRBV6-5 to TRBJ1-4; D gene uncertain. CDR1 is MNHEY and CDR2 is SVGAGI in the germline V gene. The CDR3 is 14 residues long. The germline V and J ends were trimmed by 7 bases and 4 bases, with 13 bases remaining between them. CDR3 DNA: TGTGCCAGCAAGACATGGGGAATTAATGAAAAACTGTTTTTT. Protein product: CASKTWGINEKLFF.

The gene calls are TRBV5-1 and TRBJ2-3; TRBD2 aligns across 8 bases. V was clipped by 7 bases and J by 0 bases; unmatched bases: 4. The length of the CDR3 is 14 residues. The germline V gene has CDR1 SGHRS and CDR2 YFSETQ. The chain's CDR3 is CASGAGGSTDTQYF. CDR3 in DNA: TGCGCCAGCGGGGCGGGGGGCAGCACAGATACGCAGTATTTT.

This sequence joins TRBV19 and TRBJ1-2; weak D call: TRBD1 (6 bases). V was clipped by 7 bases and J by 4 bases, with 19 bases between them. The germline CDR1 and CDR2 sequences are LNHDA and SQIVND (reference sequence). The CDR3 loop spans 15 amino acids. CDR3 in DNA: TGTGCCAGTACCCCTCTAGACAGGACTCTCTATGGCTACACCTTC. This translates into CASTPLDRTLYGYTF.

The rearrangement uses TRBV2 and TRBJ2-1; possibly TRBD2 for D (6 bases). The V gene's germline CDR1 is SNHLY and CDR2 FYNNEI. V lost 8 bases and J 8 bases, leaving 16 bases between the germline ends. The CDR3 is 13 residues long. The CDR3 DNA follows: TGTGCCAGCCGACGGTCGGGGGTGGATGAGCAGTTCTTC. Protein product: CASRRSGVDEQFF.

The CDR3 sequence: CASSFGGGLYNEQFF. Here the CDR3 DNA reads TGCGCCAGCAGCTTCGGCGGGGGGCTTTACAATGAGCAGTTCTTC. V and J are TRBV5-1 and TRBJ2-1; 8 nucleotides align to TRBD2. V lost 2 bases, J lost 4 bases, and 5 bases stayed unmatched. The CDR3 has 15 amino acids. Germline V gene sequence: CDR1 SGHRS, CDR2 YFSETQ.

The chain uses TRBV6-1 and TRBJ2-5, with TRBD2 identical over 13 bases. Per germline, CDR1 MNHNS and CDR2 SASEGT. V lost 6 bases to trimming and J lost 5 bases; unmatched junction nucleotides: 6. The CDR3 runs to 15 residues. CDR3 in DNA: TGTGCCAGCAGAGTACTAGCGGGGGGGAGGGAGACCCAGTACTTC. Translating it yields CASRVLAGGRETQYF.

This clone occurred a few times. CDR3 amino acids: CASSLRQGDSEKLFF. Written as DNA, the CDR3 is TGTGCCAGCAGCTTAAGACAGGGGGATAGCGAAAAACTGTTTTTT. The chain links TRBV7-9 to TRBJ1-4, with TRBD1 identical over 9 bases. The CDR3 has 15 amino acids. V lost 2 bases and J lost 8; bases outside the gene matches: 6. Germline V gives CDR1 SEHNR, CDR2 FQNEAQ (reference sequence).

V and J are TRBV27 and TRBJ2-7, with 7 bases matching TRBD1. The germline V gene has CDR1 MNHEY and CDR2 SMNVEV (reference sequence). Trimming at V came to 5 bases and at J to 3 bases, leaving 4 bases not matched to a gene. The CDR3 covers 13 residues. The CDR3 protein is CASSVRQGYEQYF. The CDR3 bases are TGTGCCAGCAGTGTACGACAGGGCTACGAGCAGTACTTC.

This clone has just a few counts. The chain uses TRBV7-9 and TRBJ1-1, with D possibly matching TRBD1 (5 bases). CDR3 length: 16 residues. CDR1 and CDR2 from the germline V gene are SEHNR and FQNEAQ (reference sequence). Trimming shortened V by 1 base and J by 0 bases, and 12 bases separated the two germline ends. The CDR3 sequence: CASSLVRGALNTEAFF. The CDR3 bases are TGTGCCAGCAGCTTAGTCCGAGGGGCCCTGAACACTGAAGCTTTCTTT. Full variable domain (rest looked up from reference TRBV7-9 and TRBJ1-1): DTGVSQNPRHKITKRGQNVTFRCDPISEHNRLYWYRQTLGQGPEFLTYFQNEAQLEKSRLLSDRFSAERPKGSFSTLEIQRTEQGDSAMYLCASSLVRGALNTEAFFGQGTRLTVV.

The chain links TRBV4-1 to TRBJ2-7; D unclear. Germline CDR1 and CDR2: MGHRA and YSYEKL. This CDR3 is built from 16 residues. The V end lost 1 base, the J end lost 0 bases, and 13 bases lay between the germline ends. Written as DNA, the CDR3 is TGCGCCAGCAGCCAAGGGAATGGACCCACCTCCTACGAGCAGTACTTC. Its protein is CASSQGNGPTSYEQYF.

This chain links TRBV5-1 with TRBJ2-7, with D perhaps matching TRBD1 (5 bases). V gave up 3 bases and J gave up 3 bases, with 16 bases separating them. There are 15 residues in the CDR3. The germline CDR1 and CDR2 sequences are SGHRS and YFSETQ. DNA for the CDR3: TGCGCCAGCAGCTCTCCAGACAGAATGAACTACGAGCAGTACTTC. It encodes CASSSPDRMNYEQYF.

The J gene is TRBJ1-5, the V gene TRBV7-2; D remains ambiguous. V gave up 5 bases and J gave up 5 bases, with 13 bases separating them. Germline lookup yields CDR1 SGHTA and CDR2 FQGNSA. This CDR3 is built from 14 residues. CDR3 protein: CASSVFGIDQPQHF. In DNA form, the CDR3 reads TGTGCCAGCAGCGTATTTGGAATAGATCAGCCCCAGCATTTT. Full variable domain (outside the CDR3, taken from reference TRBV7-2 and TRBJ1-5): GAGVSQSPSNKVTEKGKDVELRCDPISGHTALYWYRQSLGQGLEFLIYFQGNSAPDKSGLPSDRFSAERTGGSVSTLTIQRTQQEDSAVYLCASSVFGIDQPQHFGDGTRLSIL.

This sequence joins TRBV5-6 and TRBJ1-2, with 12 bases lining up with TRBD1. CDR1 SGHDT and CDR2 YYEEEE come from the germline V gene. The CDR3 is 15 amino acids. The ends lost 0 bases at V and 7 bases at J; junction bases unmatched: 4. CDR3 nucleotide sequence: TGTGCCAGCAGCTTGGGGGGACAGGGGGCTTTTGGCTACACCTTC. Translation gives CASSLGGQGAFGYTF.

The chain has TRBV7-2 and TRBJ2-2; D is uncertain. The CDR3 is 12 amino acids. Germline lookup yields CDR1 SGHTA and CDR2 FQGNSA. With 3 bases removed from V and 2 bases from J, the gap between germline ends came to 1 base. CDR3 sequence: CASSFNTGELFF. DNA for the CDR3: TGTGCCAGCAGCTTTAACACCGGGGAGCTGTTTTTT.

Only one count was recorded for this clone. The rearrangement links TRBV5-4 to TRBJ1-5, with D maybe TRBD1 (6 bases). This CDR3 spans 16 amino acids. The V end lost 3 bases, the J end lost 0 bases, and 13 bases lay between the germline ends. The germline gives CDR1 SGHNT, CDR2 YYREEE (reference sequence). The CDR3 DNA reads TGTGCCAGCAGCTCCGGTGGGGGCGTTAGCAATCAGCCCCAGCATTTT. Protein sequence: CASSSGGGVSNQPQHF. The full variable domain, completed using reference TRBV5-4 and TRBJ1-5, is ETGVTQSPTHLIKTRGQQVTLRCSSQSGHNTVSWYQQALGQGPQFIFQYYREEENGRGNFPPRFSGLQFPNYSSELNVNALELDDSALYLCASSSGGGVSNQPQHFGDGTRLSIL.

The chain recombines TRBV19 with TRBJ1-2; TRBD1 might be the D (6 bases). The length of the CDR3 is 15 residues. The germline gives CDR1 LNHDA, CDR2 SQIVND (reference sequence). V shed 1 base and J shed 2 bases, with 11 bases lying between them. DNA of the CDR3: TGTGCCAGTAGTATAGGATCAGGACAGAACTATGGCTACACCTTC. Protein product: CASSIGSGQNYGYTF.

This clone was seen more than once but under ten times. The CDR3 sequence is CASSLNQPYEQYF. The CDR3 coding sequence is TGTGCCAGCAGCTTAAACCAGCCCTACGAGCAGTACTTC. J is TRBJ2-7 and V is TRBV7-8; D ambiguous. The germline V and J ends were trimmed by 2 bases and 2 bases, with 7 bases remaining between them. The length of the CDR3 is 13 residues. Germline CDR1 and CDR2: SGHVS and FQNEAQ. Filled out from reference TRBV7-8 and TRBJ2-7, the complete variable domain reads GAGVSQSPRYKVAKRGQDVALRCDPISGHVSLFWYQQALGQGPEFLTYFQNEAQLDKSGLPSDRFFAERPEGSVSTLKIQRTQQEDSAVYLCASSLNQPYEQYFGPGTRLTVT.

The chain links TRBV5-1 to TRBJ2-5, with D perhaps assigned TRBD1 or TRBD2 (5 bases each). V lost 0 bases and J lost 5, with 14 bases in between. The CDR3 is 15 amino acids. Germline CDR1 SGHRS, CDR2 YFSETQ. The CDR3, as DNA: TGCGCCAGCAGCTTGGTGGGGTCCGAGGGGGAGACCCAGTACTTC. Translation: CASSLVGSEGETQYF.